This T cell receptor beta chain was captured by sequencing in a study of cytomegalovirus exposure and HLA in healthy donors. Whole-study context: Around 86 million unique TCRs, all from HLA-typed donors, were included in an early release of the data.

General observations from the study: The authors assumed roughly uniform sequencing depth across donors for presence/absence analyses. There were some V segments, including TRBV6-2 and TRBV6-3, excluded as indistinguishable. When the data were analyzed later, several of the most significant clusters appeared to be linked to common viral pathogens.

As for this clone: Antigen unknown.

With 60 Vbeta and 13 Jbeta primers, the PCR was carried out. Produced via immunoSEQ multiplex PCR; TCRdb's table is partial and in-frame only. The sample yields about 160,000 clones, about 80% seen once. The CDR3 sequence is 16 residues long. The V gene end was trimmed by 5 bases and the J gene end by 1 base; junction bases not matched to a gene: 11. Germline V gene lookup returns CDR1 PRHDT and CDR2 FYEKMQ (reference sequence). This rearrangement joins TRBV13 to TRBJ2-7; TRBD2 aligns across 7 bases. Sequencing was done on a sample of PBMCs. This sequence was found in a girl aged 10 to 17 in good health and CMV-seropositive. This chain's CDR3 is CASSGVPSGLSYEQYF. The DNA for the CDR3 is TGTGCCAGCAGCGGTGTGCCTAGCGGCCTTTCCTACGAGCAGTACTTC.